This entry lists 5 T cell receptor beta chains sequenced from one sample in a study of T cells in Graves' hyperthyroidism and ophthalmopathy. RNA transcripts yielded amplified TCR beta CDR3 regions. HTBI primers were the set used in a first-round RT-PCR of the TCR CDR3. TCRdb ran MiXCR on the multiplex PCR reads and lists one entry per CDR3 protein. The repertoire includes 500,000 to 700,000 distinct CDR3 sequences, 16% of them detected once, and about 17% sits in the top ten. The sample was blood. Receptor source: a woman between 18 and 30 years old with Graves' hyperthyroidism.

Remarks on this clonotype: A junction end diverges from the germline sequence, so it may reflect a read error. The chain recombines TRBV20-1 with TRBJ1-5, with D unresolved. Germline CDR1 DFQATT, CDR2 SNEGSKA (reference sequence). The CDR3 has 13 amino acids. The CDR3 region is CSATNVYNQPPHF. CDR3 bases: TGCAGTGCTACTAATGTATACAATCAGCCCCCGCATTTT.

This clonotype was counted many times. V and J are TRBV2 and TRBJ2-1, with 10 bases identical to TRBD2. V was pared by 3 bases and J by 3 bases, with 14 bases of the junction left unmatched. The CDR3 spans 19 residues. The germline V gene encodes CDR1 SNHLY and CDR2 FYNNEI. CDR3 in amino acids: CASSEPGLASLIGYNEQFF. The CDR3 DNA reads TGTGCCAGCAGTGAGCCGGGACTAGCGTCGTTGATCGGCTACAATGAGCAGTTCTTC.

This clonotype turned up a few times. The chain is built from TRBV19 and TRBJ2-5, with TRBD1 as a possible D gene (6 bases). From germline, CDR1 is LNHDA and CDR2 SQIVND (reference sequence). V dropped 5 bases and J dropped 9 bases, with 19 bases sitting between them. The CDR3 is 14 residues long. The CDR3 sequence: CASSADRFVGAQYF. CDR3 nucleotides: TGTGCCAGTAGTGCAGACAGGTTTGTGGGGGCCCAGTACTTC. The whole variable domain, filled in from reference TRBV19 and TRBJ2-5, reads DGGITQSPKYLFRKEGQNVTLSCEQNLNHDAMYWYRQDPGQGLRLIYYSQIVNDFQKGDIAEGYSVSREKKESFPLTVTSAQKNPTAFYLCASSADRFVGAQYFGPGTRLLVL.

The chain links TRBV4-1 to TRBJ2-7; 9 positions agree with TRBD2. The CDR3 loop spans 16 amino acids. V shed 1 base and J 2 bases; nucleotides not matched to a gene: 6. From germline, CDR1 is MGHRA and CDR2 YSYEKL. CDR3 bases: TGCGCCAGCAGCCAAGCCCTAGCGGGGATGACCTACGAGCAGTACTTC. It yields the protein CASSQALAGMTYEQYF.

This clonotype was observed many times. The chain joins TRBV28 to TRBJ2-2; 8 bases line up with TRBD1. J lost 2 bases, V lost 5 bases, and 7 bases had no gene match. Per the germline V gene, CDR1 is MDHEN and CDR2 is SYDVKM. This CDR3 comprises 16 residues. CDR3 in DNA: TGTGCCAGCAGTCTCCTCGGACAGGGTAACACCGGGGAGCTGTTTTTT. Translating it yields CASSLLGQGNTGELFF.